The clone carrying this T cell receptor (beta chain) was seen more than once but under ten times. Its antigen remains unknown. TCRdb independently ran MiXCR on the reads; one entry per CDR3 protein. The sample shows 700,000 to 850,000 distinct CDR3 sequences, 30% to 35% of them seen only once. J was trimmed by 4 bases and V by 5 bases; bases with no gene match: 5. Germline assignment: CDR1 LNHDA and CDR2 SQIVND (reference sequence). This CDR3 spans 15 amino acids. The data were taken from a study of T cell repertoires in cytomegalovirus infection. The source material was cultured CD8+ T cells from PBMCs, sampled from culture after CMV antigen stimulation. The origin of this receptor is a human donor in good health (CMV status not recorded). Some clones in this sample may be carry-over from other donors' samples. The chain has TRBV19 and TRBJ2-2; TRBD2 aligns across 9 bases. CDR3 region: CASSPTAGGTGELFF. CDR3 DNA sequence: TGTGCCAGTAGTCCCACAGCGGGGGGCACCGGGGAGCTGTTTTTT.